Listed below are T cell receptor beta chains from one sample, sequenced in a study of blood T cell repertoires in COVID-19. Generated by immunoSEQ multiplex PCR, the TCRdb table keeps only in-frame clones and is missing some. The table has about 98,000 clones, 81% seen once. Sequenced input: peripheral blood. The receptors were sampled from a woman over 75 with acute or convalescent COVID-19. Each CDR3 is given with its conserved first and last residue. D genes are given only for firm matches. Expanded clones are given a class, and other clones once, few, many or no size at all.

>TRBJ2-5|.|.|TRBV29-1
CSAEEGRETQYF
TGCAGCGCTGAGGAGGGGCGTGAGACCCAGTACTTC
>TRBJ2-1|TRBD2|few|TRBV6-5
CASSYSGTSAHEQFF
TGTGCCAGCAGTTACTCAGGGACTAGCGCCCATGAGCAGTTCTTC
>TRBJ1-2|.|once|TRBV2
CASSEAGGGAYGYTF
TGTGCCAGCAGTGAAGCGGGCGGGGGCGCATATGGCTACACCTTC
>TRBJ1-2|TRBD1|once|TRBV28
CAANLDRGLGYTF
TGTGCCGCCAACCTTGACAGGGGGCTTGGCTACACCTTC
>TRBJ1-1|TRBD1|.|TRBV6-5
CASSWAGTGNTEAFF
TGTGCCAGCAGTTGGGCCGGGACAGGGAACACTGAAGCTTTCTTT
>TRBJ1-1|TRBD1|.|TRBV28
CASRTLWGTEGAVYEAFF
TGTGCCAGCAGAACCCTTTGGGGGACGGAGGGGGCGGTATATGAAGCTTTCTTT
>TRBJ1-3|TRBD1|few|TRBV9
CASSVGTGSGNTIYF
TGTGCCAGCAGCGTAGGGACAGGCTCTGGAAACACCATATATTTT
>TRBJ2-5|TRBD1|once|TRBV2
CASSDRRETQYF
TGTGCCTCATCGGACAGGCGAGAGACCCAGTACTTC
>TRBJ1-2|TRBD1|.|TRBV6-1
CASSEAAAGGFSGYTF
TGTGCCAGCAGTGAAGCAGCAGCAGGGGGATTCTCTGGCTACACCTTC
>TRBJ2-1|.|.|TRBV27
CASSLRGAPSSYNEQFF
TGTGCCAGCAGTTTGAGAGGAGCGCCTAGCTCCTACAATGAGCAGTTCTTC
>TRBJ2-6|.|.|TRBV5-8
CASSAAGVGANVLTF
TGTGCCAGCAGCGCGGCAGGGGTTGGGGCCAACGTCCTGACTTTC
>TRBJ2-7|.|.|TRBV28
CASSLRARGGHTTHYEQYF
TGTGCCAGCAGTTTAAGGGCTCGTGGGGGACACACTACTCACTACGAGCAGTACTTC
>TRBJ2-2|TRBD2|.|TRBV3-1/TRBV3-2
CASSRTSGELFF
TGTGCCAGCAGCCGGACTAGCGGGGAGCTGTTTTTT
>TRBJ1-4|.|.|TRBV11-3
CASSLRTVVEKLFF
TGTGCCAGCAGCTTACGAACAGTAGTTGAAAAACTGTTTTTT
>TRBJ2-1|TRBD1|.|TRBV12-3/TRBV12-4
CASREDRVNEQFF
TGTGCCAGCAGGGAGGACAGGGTCAATGAGCAGTTCTTC
>TRBJ2-7|.|.|TRBV10-3
CAISEAGLEQYF
TGTGCCATCAGTGAGGCAGGGCTCGAGCAGTACTTC
>TRBJ1-2|TRBD1|.|TRBV14
CASSPWTGLNYGYTF
TGTGCCAGCAGCCCATGGACAGGCCTTAACTATGGCTACACCTTC
>TRBJ2-3|TRBD2|.|TRBV4-3
CASSQGGGDSSTDTQYF
TGCGCCAGCAGCCAAGGCGGGGGGGACTCTAGCACAGATACGCAGTATTTT
>TRBJ1-2|TRBD1|.|TRBV7-9
CASSRDSGSGYGYTF
TGTGCCAGCAGCCGGGACAGCGGGTCGGGCTATGGCTACACCTTC
>TRBJ1-6|.|.|TRBV28
CASSLRAGWGNSPLHF
TGTGCCAGCAGTTTACGGGCAGGGTGGGGTAATTCACCCCTCCACTTT
>TRBJ1-5|TRBD1|once|TRBV18
CASSPDRGGNQPQHF
TGTGCCAGCTCACCGGACAGGGGTGGCAATCAGCCCCAGCATTTT
>TRBJ1-4|.|.|TRBV11-2
CASRSQGSAATNEKLFF
TGTGCCAGCAGGTCACAGGGCTCAGCTGCAACTAATGAAAAACTGTTTTTT
>TRBJ1-2|TRBD1|few|TRBV7-9
CASEGQGLGYTF
TGTGCCAGCGAGGGACAGGGGCTTGGCTACACCTTC
>TRBJ2-7|TRBD1|.|TRBV28
CASRTGQGSSEQYF
TGTGCCAGCAGAACGGGACAGGGCAGTTCCGAGCAGTACTTC
>TRBJ2-3|TRBD2|.|TRBV5-4
CASSSAGGITDTQYF
TGTGCCAGCAGCTCCGCGGGGGGGATCACAGATACGCAGTATTTT
>TRBJ1-4|TRBD1|.|TRBV24-1
CATSDSRYRGRGEKLFF
TGTGCCACCAGTGATTCACGCTACAGGGGGCGAGGTGAAAAACTGTTTTTT
>TRBJ2-3|TRBD2|.|TRBV27
CASSSERGGRRDTQYF
TGTGCCAGCAGTTCCGAGCGGGGGGGCAGGCGAGATACGCAGTATTTT
>TRBJ1-6|TRBD1|.|TRBV7-2
CASSSDRALSPLHF
TGTGCCAGCAGCTCTGACAGGGCATTGTCACCCCTCCACTTT
>TRBJ2-3|.|once|TRBV5-6
CASSHRGVGTDTQYF
TGTGCCAGCAGCCATCGGGGTGTGGGCACAGATACGCAGTATTTT
>TRBJ2-5|.|once|TRBV5-6
CASSLLARETQYF
TGTGCCAGCAGCTTGCTAGCACGGGAGACCCAGTACTTC
>TRBJ1-4|TRBD1|.|TRBV9
CASSAGYRGLPEKLFF
TGTGCCAGCAGCGCCGGTTACAGGGGGCTTCCTGAAAAACTGTTTTTT